This entry concerns a single TCR beta chain. Antigen specificity is unknown. All the patients suffered relapse after autologous stem cell transplantation, and brentuximab vedotin exposure differed. Assay: immunoSEQ multiplex PCR; the TCRdb copy retains only in-frame clones and omits some. The top ten clones hold 2.6% of a sample with under 95,000 clones, around 90% of them seen once. These data belong to a study of PD-1 blockade in classical Hodgkin lymphoma. Study-level points and caveats: It was reported that newly diagnosed patients had less baseline TCR diversity than healthy donors.

The TCR originated in a human donor with classical Hodgkin lymphoma. The material was peripheral blood mononuclear cells (PBMCs), obtained before the second cycle of nivolumab.

CDR3 protein: CASSIGAGVADTQYF. The CDR3 DNA reads TGTGCCAGTAGTATCGGAGCGGGAGTGGCAGATACGCAGTATTTT. The V and J genes are TRBV19 and TRBJ2-3, with 8 bases identical to TRBD2. The CDR3 covers 15 residues. The J segment lost 4 bases and the V segment lost 3 bases, leaving 6 bases of the junction unmatched. Germline lookup yields CDR1 LNHDA and CDR2 SQIVND (reference sequence).